This T cell receptor beta chain was obtained from a study of T cells after yellow fever vaccination. Whole-study results and caveats: Post-booster samples contained most primary-vaccination clones (approximately 97% CD4, almost 90% CD8).

The sample holds many counts of this clonotype. Its antigen is unidentified. By 5'RACE template switching, TCR cDNA was produced, with a universal primer site and UMIs added in the process. MiXCR, applied by TCRdb to the 5' RACE reads, yields one record per CDR3 protein. The sample shows about 300,000 distinct CDR3 sequences, about 4% of them seen only once. This sequence originates from a man between 18 and 29 years old who received the YFV17D yellow fever vaccine. The source material was PBMCs, sampled 5 days after the yellow fever booster vaccination.

CDR3 loop: CASSWVAGGINEQFF. The CDR3, as DNA: TGTGCCAGCAGCTGGGTAGCGGGGGGGATAAATGAGCAGTTCTTC. V gene TRBV7-8 combines with J gene TRBJ2-1; 11 positions agree with TRBD2. Germline trimming cut 4 bases from V and 7 bases from J; bases unmatched to any gene: 6. This CDR3 spans 15 amino acids. Germline V gives CDR1 SGHVS, CDR2 FQNEAQ.